This record covers a single T cell receptor beta chain. The data originate from a study of technical replicates of blood from several donors. The CDR3 is made up of 15 amino acids. CDR1 and CDR2 from the germline V gene are GTSNPN and SVGIG (reference sequence). The V end lost 4 bases, the J end lost 3 bases, and 13 bases lay between the germline ends. Assay: immunoSEQ multiplex PCR; the TCRdb copy retains only in-frame clones and omits some. This sample carries roughly 80,000 clones, 94% of them seen once, and the ten largest clones take 0.35% to 0.4%. The receptor was isolated from a human donor in good health. V gene TRBV30 combines with J gene TRBJ2-6, with a possible D match to TRBD2 (7 bases). The sample taken for sequencing was T cells isolated from PBMCs. CDR3 in DNA: TGTGCCTGGAAAAACAGGGAGGGTGGGGCCAACGTCCTGACTTTC. This encodes CAWKNREGGANVLTF.